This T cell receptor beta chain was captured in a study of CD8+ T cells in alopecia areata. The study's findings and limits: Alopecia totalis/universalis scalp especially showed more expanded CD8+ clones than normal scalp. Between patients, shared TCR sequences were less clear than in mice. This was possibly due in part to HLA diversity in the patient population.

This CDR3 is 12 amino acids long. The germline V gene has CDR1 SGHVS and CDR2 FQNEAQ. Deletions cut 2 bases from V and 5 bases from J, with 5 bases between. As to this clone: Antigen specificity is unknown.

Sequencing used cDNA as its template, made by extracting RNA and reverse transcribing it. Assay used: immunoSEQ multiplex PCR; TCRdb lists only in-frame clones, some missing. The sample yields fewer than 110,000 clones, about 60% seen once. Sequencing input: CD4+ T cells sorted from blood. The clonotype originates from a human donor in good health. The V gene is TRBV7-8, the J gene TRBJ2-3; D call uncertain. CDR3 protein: CASSLLRDTQYF. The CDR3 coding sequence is TGTGCCAGCAGCTTATTACGAGATACGCAGTATTTT.